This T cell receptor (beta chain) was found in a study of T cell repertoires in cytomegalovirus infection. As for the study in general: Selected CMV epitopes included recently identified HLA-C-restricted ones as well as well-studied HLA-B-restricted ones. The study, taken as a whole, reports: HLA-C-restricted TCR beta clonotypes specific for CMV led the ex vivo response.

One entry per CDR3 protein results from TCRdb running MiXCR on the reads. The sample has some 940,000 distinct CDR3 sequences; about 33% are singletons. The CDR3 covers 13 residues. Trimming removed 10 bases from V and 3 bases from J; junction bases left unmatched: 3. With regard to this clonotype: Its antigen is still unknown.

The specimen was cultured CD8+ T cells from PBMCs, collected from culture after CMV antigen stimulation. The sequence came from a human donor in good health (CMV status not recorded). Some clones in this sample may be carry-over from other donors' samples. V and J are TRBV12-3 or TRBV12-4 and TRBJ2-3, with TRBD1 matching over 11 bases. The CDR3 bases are TGTGCCACCGGACAGGGGGCAACAGATACGCAGTATTTT. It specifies CATGQGATDTQYF.